Here is one T cell receptor (beta chain) with its context. Unique molecular identifiers were built into the TCRbeta library. TCRdb re-called the PCR reads through MiXCR, storing one row per CDR3 protein. Among some 520,000 distinct CDR3 sequences listed, approximately 32% were seen once. The germline CDR1 and CDR2 sequences are SGHRS and YFSETQ. The CDR3 runs 14 residues. Trimming took off 0 bases at V and 3 bases at J, with 7 bases between the two ends. This sample stems from a study of T-cell reconstitution after alpha-beta-depleted transplantation in children. The source of this sequence is a human donor who donated a stem cell graft to a child with aplastic anemia. Sequences were derived from PBMCs from the stem cell graft donor, sampled from the stem cell graft. The chain couples TRBV5-1 to TRBJ2-1; D gene uncertain. The CDR3 region is CASSLGYDYNEQFF. CDR3 nucleotides: TGCGCCAGCAGCTTGGGGTACGACTACAATGAGCAGTTCTTC.